This T cell receptor beta chain was sequenced for a study of blood T cell repertoires in COVID-19. Whole-study context: Sample material is recorded as cDNA or gDNA derived from T cells, B-cell-depleted T cells, or PBMCs.

The length of the CDR3 is 13 residues. Trimming cost V 10 bases and J 5 bases; bases outside gene matches: 10. The germline gives CDR1 LNHDA, CDR2 SQIVND (reference sequence). Authors' processing steps: From reference gene primer amplification, estimates of nucleated cell counts were derived. Measured with immunoSEQ multiplex PCR; TCRdb has only the in-frame clones, and not every one. That table is the source of V, J and clone size, and D and trimming were worked out from the DNA. This table has approximately 190,000 clones, roughly 80% appearing once. The V and J genes are TRBV19 and TRBJ2-5; 7 bases line up with TRBD1. The receptor was derived from a human donor in a cohort sampled during active COVID-19. The material sequenced was peripheral blood. As DNA, the CDR3 is TGTGCCACAAGAACAGGGGAGTGGGAGACCCAGTACTTC. Protein: CATRTGEWETQYF.